Listed below are T cell receptor beta chains from one sample, sequenced in a study of PD-L1 blockade in urothelial cancer. Profiling relied on immunoSEQ multiplex PCR, and the TCRdb table lists in-frame clones only, not all of them. This table holds about 30,000 clones, 80% found once. The sample consisted of PBMCs, taken around atezolizumab (anti-PD-L1) treatment. The receptors originated from a man in his forties or fifties with urothelial cancer. The CDR3 runs from the conserved cysteine through the conserved F or W. The order of the fields is D gene, V gene, clone size, J gene, CDR3 DNA, CDR3 protein. The D gene is left open where the match is weak. The size field is filled for only some rows; it gives once, few, many or a size class.

TRBD2,TRBV5-6,once,TRBJ2-5,TGTGCCAGCAGCTTGCAACTAGCGGGGGGGCAAGAGACCCAGTACTTC,CASSLQLAGGQETQYF
.,TRBV6-1,.,TRBJ2-1,TGTGCCTCACTAAGCTGGTCGAATGAGCAGTTCTTC,CASLSWSNEQFF
TRBD1,TRBV10-2,.,TRBJ1-5,TGCGCCAGCAGCCCTAGGACAGGGAATCAGCCCCAGCATTTT,CASSPRTGNQPQHF
.,TRBV5-6,.,TRBJ1-6,TGTGCCAGCAGCTCCACCCAAGTAGCCAGCTCCTATAATTCACCCCTCCACTTT,CASSSTQVASSYNSPLHF
TRBD2,TRBV7-8,.,TRBJ2-4,TGTGCCAGCAGCTTCAGCGGGGCTAAAAAAGCCAAAAACATTCAGTACTTC,CASSFSGAKKAKNIQYF
.,TRBV6-1,.,TRBJ2-7,TGTGCCAGCAGTGAAAGGGGCCCTCCCACGCGTTCTTCCTACGAGCAGTACTTC,CASSERGPPTRSSYEQYF
.,TRBV27,.,TRBJ2-3,TGTGCCAGCAGTTTACTTCTAACGGGGAGCACAGATACGCAGTATTTT,CASSLLLTGSTDTQYF
.,TRBV5-8,.,TRBJ2-3,TGTGCCAGCAGCCCCGGCGGGTTAGTCACAGATACGCAGTATTTT,CASSPGGLVTDTQYF
TRBD1,TRBV6-1,.,TRBJ1-2,TGTGCCAGTTGGGACAGCGTGAGAGGAGGCTACACCTTC,CASWDSVRGGYTF
TRBD1,TRBV6-1,.,TRBJ1-4,TGTGCCAGCAGTAACAGGGGGCTAGACGAAAAACTGTTTTTT,CASSNRGLDEKLFF
.,TRBV19,.,TRBJ2-1,TGTGCCAGTAGTATAAGTGGAGCGTCGGTCTTC,CASSISGASVF
TRBD1,TRBV5-1,.,TRBJ2-3,TGCGCCAGCAGCTTGGACGGGACAGGAGGCACAGATACGCAGTATTTT,CASSLDGTGGTDTQYF
.,TRBV9,.,TRBJ1-4,TGTGCCAGCAGCATACCGGGGCCGGGAGGTGAAAAACTGTTTTTT,CASSIPGPGGEKLFF
TRBD2,TRBV7-8,.,TRBJ2-7,TGTGCCAGCAGCAATGGGGCTAGCGGAACCTACGAGCAGTACTTC,CASSNGASGTYEQYF
.,TRBV2,.,TRBJ1-1,TGTGCCAGCAGGGGTCGTGTCCGGGGAACTGAAGCTTTCTTT,CASRGRVRGTEAFF
TRBD1,TRBV19,.,TRBJ2-5,TGTGCCAGTAGTGTCCCCGGGACAGCGAAAGAGACCCAGTACTTC,CASSVPGTAKETQYF
.,TRBV5-1,.,TRBJ2-1,TGCGCCAGCAGCTTGGCAGGCCCGACCTACAATGAGCAGTTCTTC,CASSLAGPTYNEQFF
TRBD2,TRBV5-1,few,TRBJ2-7,TGCGCCAGCAGCCCCCGGACTAGCGGCACCTACGAGCAGTACTTC,CASSPRTSGTYEQYF
.,TRBV15,.,TRBJ2-7,TGTGCCACCAGCAGAGACAGGGGCCCCTACGAGCAGTACTTC,CATSRDRGPYEQYF
TRBD1,TRBV15,.,TRBJ2-6,TGTGCCACCAGCAGAGAGACAGGGGTGACTGGGGCCAACGTCCTGACTTTC,CATSRETGVTGANVLTF
.,TRBV4-2,.,TRBJ2-5,TGTGCCAGCAGCCAAGACCGTTACAGGGAGACCCAGTACTTC,CASSQDRYRETQYF
.,TRBV5-5,.,TRBJ1-2,TGTGCCAGCAGCTTGGCCCCCAGCTATGGCTACACCTTC,CASSLAPSYGYTF
TRBD1,TRBV6-1,.,TRBJ1-3,TGTGCCAGCAGTGTAGAGGGGGCAGCCTCTGGAAACACCATATATTTT,CASSVEGAASGNTIYF
TRBD2,TRBV2,.,TRBJ2-4,TGTGCCAGCAGTACCCCTAGCGGGGGACTAGCCAAAAACATTCAGTACTTC,CASSTPSGGLAKNIQYF
.,TRBV19,once,TRBJ2-3,TGTGCCAGTAGTCCTACCGGGACTGGGTCGGGTACGCAGTATTTT,CASSPTGTGSGTQYF
TRBD1,TRBV29-1,.,TRBJ1-2,TGCAGCGTATATGGACAGGGAGGAGGCTACACCTTC,CSVYGQGGGYTF
TRBD1,TRBV28,.,TRBJ1-2,TGTGCCAGCAGTAAGGACAGGGGGAACTATGGCTACACCTTC,CASSKDRGNYGYTF
TRBD1,TRBV19,.,TRBJ2-3,TGTGCCACCTCCCCCCGGGACAGGGGAGCTCTACGCACAGATACGCAGTATTTT,CATSPRDRGALRTDTQYF
.,TRBV19,few,TRBJ2-3,TGTGCCAGTAGTATAGTGCAGAGCACAGATACGCAGTATTTT,CASSIVQSTDTQYF
TRBD2,TRBV5-1,.,TRBJ2-5,TGCGCCAGCAGTGTGACGGGACTAGCGGGAGGACAAGAGACCCAGTACTTC,CASSVTGLAGGQETQYF
.,TRBV5-1,.,TRBJ2-1,TGCGCCAGCAGCGCACAGGTGACCAATGAGCAGTTCTTC,CASSAQVTNEQFF
TRBD2,TRBV28,.,TRBJ2-3,TGTGCCAGCGCTCTAGCGGGGGTTTGGACAGATACGCAGTATTTT,CASALAGVWTDTQYF
.,TRBV27,.,TRBJ2-1,TGTGCCAGCAGTTTTTCCCACTCTTACAATGAGCAGTTCTTC,CASSFSHSYNEQFF
.,TRBV5-8,.,TRBJ1-5,TGTGCCAGCAGCTTGTGGACAGACAATCAGCCCCAGCATTTT,CASSLWTDNQPQHF
TRBD1,TRBV6-1,.,TRBJ1-3,TGTGCCAGCAGTGATTGGGGACAGCCCCTTGGAAACACCATATATTTT,CASSDWGQPLGNTIYF
.,TRBV7-2,.,TRBJ2-1,TGTGCCAGCAGCTTCCAAGGACTTGAGCAGTTCTTC,CASSFQGLEQFF
TRBD1,TRBV19,few,TRBJ1-1,TGTGCCAGTAGTATCATCAGGGGGCAAGCTTTCTTT,CASSIIRGQAFF
.,TRBV6-5,once,TRBJ2-1,TGTGCCAGCAGTTATCGGGGGTCCTACAATGAGCAGTTCTTC,CASSYRGSYNEQFF
.,TRBV6-5,.,TRBJ1-5,TGTGCCAGCAGTTACGGCCCAGGGCGTCAGCCCCAGCATTTT,CASSYGPGRQPQHF